Below are 6 T cell receptor beta chains sequenced from a single sample in a study of monozygotic twins with inflammatory bowel disease. Each CDR3 protein gets one entry in TCRdb, which reprocessed the 5' RACE reads and gives no DNA. This sample's table reports some 190,000 distinct CDR3 sequences. Specimen: blood. All receptors derive from a human donor with ulcerative colitis or Crohn's disease, or a healthy co-twin of an affected twin (not recorded which).

This CDR3 reads CASSLEEGPGSYEQYF. The rearrangement uses TRBV7-2 and TRBJ2-7; TCRdb's D gene call, TRBD2, goes unchecked for lack of DNA. Per germline, CDR1 SGHTA and CDR2 FQGNSA. This CDR3 has 16 amino acids.

This chain links TRBV18 with TRBJ2-7. The CDR3 length is 13 residues. The germline gives CDR1 KGHSH, CDR2 LQKENI. Here the CDR3 reads CASSPGSGYEQYF.

The genes are TRBV7-3 and TRBJ2-1. Germline loops: CDR1 SGHTA, CDR2 FQGTGA. CDR3 size: 15 residues. CDR3 residues: CASSLESGRYNEQFF.

The chain couples TRBV3-1 to TRBJ2-7; TCRdb's D gene call, TRBD1, goes unchecked for lack of DNA. The CDR3 totals 17 residues. Germline V lookup: CDR1 LGHDT, CDR2 YNNKEL (reference sequence). The CDR3: CASSRAPGQGVAYEQYF.

This chain connects TRBV5-5 to TRBJ2-5. The CDR3 totals 12 residues. Per germline, CDR1 SGHKS and CDR2 YYEKEE (reference sequence). CDR3 region: CASSFAGETQYF.

The rearrangement uses TRBV7-9 and TRBJ2-3; TCRdb indicates TRBD1, and absent DNA this call remains unverified. This CDR3 has 13 amino acids. The germline V gene encodes CDR1 SEHNR and CDR2 FQNEAQ (reference sequence). This CDR3 is CASSSSPGDTQYF.